The source of this T cell receptor (beta chain) is a study of blood T cell repertoires in COVID-19. Clinical history reported by participants formed the basis on which cohorts were assigned. Sequencing used immunoSEQ multiplex PCR; TCRdb keeps in-frame clones, though not all of them. Of approximately 250,000 clones detected, approximately 90% appear once; the ten largest clones hold about 2.5%. This CDR3 is 17 amino acids long. Trimming removed 4 bases from V and 6 bases from J, with 20 bases in between. Germline-derived CDR1 and CDR2 are KGHDR and SFDVKD. The origin of this receptor is a woman aged 35 to 49 with acute COVID-19. The sequenced sample was PBMCs or T cells enriched from blood (not recorded which). The rearrangement uses TRBV24-1 and TRBJ2-2; D may be TRBD2 (6 bases). As DNA, the CDR3 is TGTGCCACCAGTGAACCAGTCGGGGGTGCGAAGTCCGGGGAGCTGTTTTTT. Encoded protein: CATSEPVGGAKSGELFF.